The clone carrying this T cell receptor beta chain was seen at least ten times. TCRdb called the 5' RACE reads again in MiXCR, with one record for every CDR3 protein. The sample lists 30,000 to 40,000 distinct CDR3 sequences; about 8% were seen once. The sample comes from a study of early T cells in non-severe SARS-CoV-2 infection. CDR1 and CDR2 (germline): GTSNPN, SVGIG (reference sequence). Trimming took 5 bases from V and 3 from J, leaving 8 bases between them. The CDR3 spans 11 residues. This sequence joins TRBV30 and TRBJ2-7; possibly TRBD1 for D (5 bases). This TCR was recovered from an adult who was a healthcare worker with PCR-confirmed SARS-CoV-2 infection or an uninfected control (not recorded which). Sequencing was performed on whole blood, taken at baseline. The CDR3: CAWADSYEQYF. In DNA form, the CDR3 reads TGTGCCTGGGCAGACAGCTACGAGCAGTACTTC. Based on the CDR3 plus reference TRBV30 and TRBJ2-7, the full variable domain is SQTIHQWPATLVQPVGSPLSLECTVEGTSNPNLYWYRQAAGRGLQLLFYSVGIGQISSEVPQNLSASRPQDRQFILSSKKLLLSDSGFYLCAWADSYEQYFGPGTRLTVT.